Following are 31 T cell receptor beta chains from one sample sequenced in a study of beta chain features in type 1 diabetes. Every isolated RNA sample was fully reverse transcribed, so sequencing captured expressed TCRB transcripts. The data were produced by immunoSEQ multiplex PCR, yet TCRdb's version contains in-frame clones alone and is incomplete. This table holds about 400,000 clones, around 12% found once. Material: naive CD4+ T cells from blood. Every receptor here comes from a man aged 18 to 29 in good health.

This clone showed up just a few times. The rearrangement joins TRBV4-1 to TRBJ2-1; TRBD2 aligns across 12 bases. The CDR3 consists of 16 residues. Germline CDR1 reads MGHRA; CDR2 reads YSYEKL. V was pared by 3 bases and J by 4 bases, with 4 bases of the junction left unmatched. CDR3 region: CASSQPLAGGYNEQFF. CDR3 in DNA: TGCGCCAGCAGCCAGCCCCTAGCGGGAGGGTACAATGAGCAGTTCTTC.

The V gene is TRBV14, the J gene TRBJ2-7; D ambiguous. The CDR3 extends over 15 amino acids. Germline V gene sequence: CDR1 SGHDN, CDR2 FVKESK. Trimming took off 1 base at V and 7 bases at J, with 17 bases between the two ends. The CDR3 DNA reads TGTGCCAGCAGCCAAGGGCCACACCAGGCTGGGGAGCAGTACTTC. It encodes CASSQGPHQAGEQYF.

This clone was seen a few times. The CDR3, as DNA: TGCGCCAGCAGCCATACAGGGGGGACTGAAGCTTTCTTT. This encodes CASSHTGGTEAFF. The chain joins TRBV4-3 to TRBJ1-1; TRBD1 matches at 8 bases. CDR3 length: 13 amino acids. V gave up 3 bases and J gave up 5 bases; unmatched junction bases: 2. Looked up from germline, CDR1 is LGHNA and CDR2 is YSLEER.

The genes are TRBV18 and TRBJ2-1, with D perhaps matching TRBD1 (6 bases). Germline V lookup: CDR1 KGHSH, CDR2 LQKENI. This CDR3 is 13 amino acids long. V dropped 4 bases and J dropped 8 bases, with 12 bases sitting between them. The CDR3 loop reads CASSLNKGDEQFF. The CDR3 DNA reads TGTGCCAGCTCACTAAACAAGGGGGATGAGCAGTTCTTC.

This clone was seen a handful of times. CDR3 coding DNA: TGTGCCAGCAGCCGGGACAGGGTGACTGAAGCTTTCTTT. Protein: CASSRDRVTEAFF. This rearrangement joins TRBV7-6 to TRBJ1-1, with TRBD1 matching 9 bases. CDR1 is SGHVS, CDR2 FNYEAQ, per germline. There are 13 residues in the CDR3. Trimming cost V 5 bases and J 5 bases; bases outside gene matches: 3.

The chain joins TRBV19 to TRBJ1-1; TRBD1 matches at 8 bases. V dropped 7 bases and J dropped 5; count of bases not matched to a gene: 9. CDR3 length: 14 residues. Germline CDR1 and CDR2: LNHDA and SQIVND (reference sequence). The CDR3: CASNQDRGGTEAFF. The CDR3 region has the DNA TGTGCCAGTAACCAAGACAGGGGAGGTACTGAAGCTTTCTTT.

The V gene is TRBV6-5, the J gene TRBJ1-4; D is uncertain. There are 13 residues in the CDR3. CDR1 and CDR2 from the germline V gene are MNHEY and SVGAGI. The V end was cut by 10 bases, the J end by 3 bases, with 12 bases between. CDR3 nucleotide sequence: TGTGCCACCATGAAGCAGGCTAATGAAAAACTGTTTTTT. Its protein product is CATMKQANEKLFF.

The chain is built from TRBV5-1 and TRBJ2-2; perhaps TRBD2 as D (6 bases). V shed 4 bases and J shed 6 bases, with 22 bases lying between them. This CDR3 comprises 17 residues. Germline V gives CDR1 SGHRS, CDR2 YFSETQ. The CDR3 DNA reads TGCGCCAGCAGCCCACATGGAGGGCTTATATCTTCCGGGGAGCTGTTTTTT. Translated: CASSPHGGLISSGELFF.

The rearrangement joins TRBV5-1 to TRBJ1-1; perhaps TRBD1 as D (6 bases). V was trimmed by 6 bases and J by 4 bases, leaving 16 bases between them. CDR3 length equals 14 residues. Germline V gene data show CDR1 as SGHRS and CDR2 as YFSETQ. CDR3 in amino acids: CASTYRDGSTEAFF. CDR3 bases: TGCGCCAGCACCTACAGGGATGGGAGCACTGAAGCTTTCTTT. Full variable domain (missing parts from reference TRBV5-1 and TRBJ1-1): KAGVTQTPRYLIKTRGQQVTLSCSPISGHRSVSWYQQTPGQGLQFLFEYFSETQRNKGNFPGRFSGRQFSNSRSEMNVSTLELGDSALYLCASTYRDGSTEAFFGQGTRLTVV.

This chain links TRBV28 with TRBJ2-1; TRBD2 might be the D (6 bases). The germline V and J ends were trimmed by 6 bases and 4 bases, with 13 bases remaining between them. The germline gives CDR1 MDHEN, CDR2 SYDVKM. This CDR3 is 14 amino acids long. CDR3 sequence (DNA): TGTGCCAGCAGCCTACGGGGGACTTACAATGAGCAGTTCTTC. This encodes CASSLRGTYNEQFF.

This clone was seen a few times. The chain joins TRBV2 to TRBJ2-1; tentative D call: TRBD1 (6 bases). Trimming removed 8 bases at V and 0 bases at J, with 11 bases between. This CDR3 region has 14 residues. Germline CDR1 reads SNHLY; CDR2 reads FYNNEI. The CDR3 here is CASPDSSSYNEQFF. The CDR3 DNA sequence: TGTGCCAGCCCGGACAGCAGCTCCTACAATGAGCAGTTCTTC.

CDR3 nucleotide sequence: TGTGCCAGCAGTTTTCCAGGGAGGAATCAGCCCCAGCATTTT. Protein sequence: CASSFPGRNQPQHF. The chain is built from TRBV28 and TRBJ1-5, with D possibly matching TRBD1 (5 bases). Trimming removed 3 bases from V and 4 bases from J, with 10 bases in between. This CDR3 is built from 14 residues. Germline V gene data show CDR1 as MDHEN and CDR2 as SYDVKM.

This clone has only a few counts. The rearrangement links TRBV19 to TRBJ2-1; D ambiguous. Germline V gives CDR1 LNHDA, CDR2 SQIVND (reference sequence). Trimming pared 5 bases from V and 4 bases from J, leaving 12 bases between. CDR3 length: 14 residues. In DNA, the CDR3 is TGTGCCAGTAGTGACTGGCGGAGTTACAATGAGCAGTTCTTC. Residues: CASSDWRSYNEQFF.

This sequence joins TRBV2 and TRBJ2-2, with 7 bases fitting TRBD1. V lost 9 bases and J lost 5; bases outside the gene matches: 9. Looked up from germline, CDR1 is SNHLY and CDR2 is FYNNEI. The CDR3 loop spans 14 amino acids. The CDR3 loop is CASNDRVGTGELFF. In nucleotides, the CDR3 is TGTGCCAGTAACGACAGGGTCGGAACCGGGGAGCTGTTTTTT.

This clone has only a few counts. The chain is built from TRBV19 and TRBJ2-7; 8 positions agree with TRBD2. Germline CDR1 is LNHDA and CDR2 is SQIVND (reference sequence). This CDR3 has 16 amino acids. V shed 5 bases and J 2 bases; nucleotides not matched to a gene: 11. This CDR3 reads CASSPSAGGPTYEQYF. The DNA of the CDR3 is TGTGCCAGTAGTCCCTCGGCGGGAGGCCCCACCTACGAGCAGTACTTC.

This clone appeared a few times. The J gene is TRBJ2-6, the V gene TRBV5-1, with unresolved D. Trimming cost V 2 bases and J 2 bases, with 5 bases left between them. This CDR3 has 14 amino acids. Germline CDR1 SGHRS, CDR2 YFSETQ. CDR3 protein: CASSLRAGANVLTF. DNA of the CDR3: TGCGCCAGCAGCTTACGGGCTGGGGCCAACGTCCTGACTTTC.

The chain employs TRBV18 and TRBJ1-1, with 10 positions matching TRBD1. This CDR3 has 16 residues. Per germline, CDR1 KGHSH and CDR2 LQKENI. With V trimmed by 2 bases and J by 3 bases, 6 bases remained unmatched. CDR3 protein: CASSPRQGAVDTEAFF. The DNA of the CDR3 is TGTGCCAGCTCACCAAGACAGGGGGCGGTGGACACTGAAGCTTTCTTT.

The chain is built from TRBV25-1 and TRBJ1-4; TRBD1 is a possible D gene (6 bases). The ends were cut back, 5 bases at V and 8 bases at J, with 12 bases in the middle. This CDR3 has 13 amino acids. CDR1 and CDR2 (germline): MGHDK, SYGVNS. In nucleotides, the CDR3 is TGTGCCAGCAGTAGGGACAAGGGAGAAAAACTGTTTTTT. Amino acid sequence: CASSRDKGEKLFF.

This clone was seen a handful of times. The chain recombines TRBV7-9 with TRBJ2-1; D is ambiguous. CDR3 length: 12 residues. The germline gives CDR1 SEHNR, CDR2 FQNEAQ (reference sequence). The V and J ends lost 5 bases and 7 bases respectively, with 9 bases between them. DNA of the CDR3: TGTGCCAGCAGCCCTCCAGTGAATGAGCAGTTCTTC. It specifies CASSPPVNEQFF.

CDR3 in DNA: TGTGCCAGCTCACCCTCGACAGGCTCCAATTCACCCCTCCACTTT. Its protein is CASSPSTGSNSPLHF. V is TRBV18 and J is TRBJ1-6; weak D call: TRBD1 (6 bases). The germline gives CDR1 KGHSH, CDR2 LQKENI. With 3 bases removed from V and 7 bases from J, the gap between germline ends came to 13 bases. There are 15 residues in the CDR3.

The chain has TRBV30 and TRBJ2-5; 10 bases map to TRBD1. V lost 3 bases to trimming and J lost 3 bases; unmatched junction nucleotides: 1. The germline CDR1 and CDR2 sequences are GTSNPN and SVGIG (reference sequence). This CDR3 comprises 13 residues. The CDR3 DNA is TGTGCCTGGAGGGGGACAGGGGAAGAGACCCAGTACTTC. This gives the protein CAWRGTGEETQYF.

With respect to this clone: Other DNA sequences in the same sample also yield this CDR3. This chain connects TRBV5-4 to TRBJ2-1; D uncertain. This CDR3 comprises 15 residues. Germline assignment: CDR1 SGHNT and CDR2 YYREEE (reference sequence). The V and J ends lost 0 bases and 0 bases respectively, with 7 bases between them. The CDR3 bases are TGTGCCAGCAGCTTGGAGCCAAGCTCCTACAATGAGCAGTTCTTC. Encoded protein: CASSLEPSSYNEQFF.

This chain links TRBV5-1 with TRBJ2-7, with D possibly being TRBD1 (5 bases). CDR1 is SGHRS, CDR2 YFSETQ, per germline. V lost 0 bases and J 2 bases, leaving 9 bases between the germline ends. The CDR3 has 14 residues. For the CDR3, the DNA is TGCGCCAGCAGCTTGGTTCCAGGGCCCTACGAGCAGTACTTC. Its translation: CASSLVPGPYEQYF.

This chain joins TRBV7-2 and TRBJ2-7; possibly TRBD1 for D (6 bases). With 5 bases removed from V and 4 bases from J, the gap between germline ends came to 15 bases. Looked up from germline, CDR1 is SGHTA and CDR2 is FQGNSA. The CDR3 is 14 amino acids. Written as DNA, the CDR3 is TGTGCCAGCAGCCCGTCGGGACAAGTATACGAGCAGTACTTC. Its translation is CASSPSGQVYEQYF.

V gene TRBV6-5 combines with J gene TRBJ1-1; no reliable D call. Germline CDR1 and CDR2: MNHEY and SVGAGI. Trimming removed 2 bases from V and 1 base from J, with 8 bases in between. The CDR3 runs to 14 residues. The DNA of the CDR3 is TGTGCCAGCAGTTACGGGCAGACGAACACTGAAGCTTTCTTT. Its protein is CASSYGQTNTEAFF.

The rearrangement uses TRBV6-5 and TRBJ2-1, with TRBD2 identical over 8 bases. This CDR3 contains 15 residues. V trimming: 2 bases; J trimming: 5 bases; junction bases outside the gene matches: 5. Germline V lookup: CDR1 MNHEY, CDR2 SVGAGI. Written as DNA, the CDR3 is TGTGCCAGCAGTTACGTCCTAGCGGGTAACAATGAGCAGTTCTTC. This gives the protein CASSYVLAGNNEQFF.

This clone has a handful of counts. The rearrangement uses TRBV5-1 and TRBJ1-5, with D uncertain. The V gene lost 3 bases and the J gene lost 6 bases, with 16 bases spanning the gap. Germline CDR1 SGHRS, CDR2 YFSETQ. The CDR3 extends over 15 amino acids. The CDR3 sequence is CASSWEGKWFQPQHF. In DNA form, the CDR3 reads TGCGCCAGCAGCTGGGAGGGTAAGTGGTTTCAGCCCCAGCATTTT.

In its sample, this clone was seen a few times. V gene TRBV18 combines with J gene TRBJ2-4, with a tentative D call TRBD1 (5 bases). Between the trimmed V and J ends, which lost 1 base and 2 bases, there was a span of 12 bases. Per the germline V gene, CDR1 is KGHSH and CDR2 is LQKENI. The CDR3 runs to 16 residues. The CDR3 nucleotides are TGTGCCAGCTCACCACAGGGGTTTCGTACCAAAAACATTCAGTACTTC. It is translated as CASSPQGFRTKNIQYF.

Only a few counts were recorded for this clone. The chain is built from TRBV28 and TRBJ1-2, with 9 bases that match TRBD1. Germline loops: CDR1 MDHEN, CDR2 SYDVKM. The CDR3 is 14 amino acids. After removal of 4 bases from V and 8 bases from J, the junction contained 8 bases not matched to a gene. The CDR3 bases are TGTGCCAGCAGTTGGGGACAGGGAGTTGGAGGCTACACCTTC. Protein: CASSWGQGVGGYTF.

The chain carries TRBV30 and TRBJ2-2, with 8 bases that match TRBD1. CDR1 and CDR2 (germline): GTSNPN, SVGIG (reference sequence). The CDR3 is made up of 16 amino acids. The V segment lost 5 bases and the J segment 1 base; nucleotides outside the gene matches: 9. CDR3 nucleotides: TGTGCCTGGGGAACTTCCGGGACAGGGAACACCGGGGAGCTGTTTTTT. As protein: CAWGTSGTGNTGELFF.

This clone was seen a handful of times. The rearrangement links TRBV29-1 to TRBJ2-7; TRBD2 matches at 14 bases. The junction had 5 bases not matched to a gene; V was cut back by 6 bases and J by 4 bases. Per the germline V gene, CDR1 is SQVTM and CDR2 is ANQGSEA. The CDR3 is 14 residues long. The CDR3 bases are TGCAGCGTCGAACGACTAGCGGGAGGGTACGAGCAGTACTTC. The encoded protein is CSVERLAGGYEQYF.